This T cell receptor (beta chain) originates from a study of blood T cell repertoires in COVID-19 (dated by TCRdb to 2019 to 2021). Context from the whole study: The collaborator samples originated in the United States, Italy and Spain and spanned the acute and convalescent phases of COVID-19. Deeply sampled blood TCRbeta repertoires from subjects exposed to, actively infected with, or recovered from COVID-19 were included in the dataset. Nearly every sample came with metadata listing a de-identified subject ID, COVID-19 status, age in years and sex. The material from the prospective study consisted of cDNA or gDNA derived from T cells, B-cell-depleted T cells, or PBMCs. Where available, HLA class I and class II types were taken from metadata supplied by the sample provider and were not determined by assay-based typing. The samples were drawn from the first 160 participants of the ongoing ImmuneRACE study and from roughly 1,300 subjects provided by 6 global collaborators. A freely available public database, intended as a resource for researchers studying the immune response to SARS-CoV-2, is where the repertoires were released.

About this clone itself: Its antigen remains undetermined. There are no base qualities to consult, and no much larger clone falls within one base.

TCRbeta CDR3 regions were amplified from genomic DNA by means of the immunoSEQ Assay, a bias-controlled multiplex PCR. Turning to the authors' computational methods: Nucleated cell counts per sample were estimated from amplification of reference gene primers within the assay. Sequence reads were collapsed and filtered to measure the absolute abundance of every unique TCRbeta CDR3 rearrangement. For each sample, productive Simpson clonality was calculated as the square root of Simpson's diversity index across productive rearrangements. The clones in this table, taken by TCRdb from immuneACCESS, are in-frame only. Not every clone is retained; where verified, under half of the shortfall comes from an unresolved V gene, and the cause of the rest is unknown. Clone size and the V and J calls come from that table; the DNA yielded D and trimming. The sample has 50,000 to 70,000 clones on record, about 78% of them singletons. The ten most abundant clones make up nearly 5% of the sample.

The full study reports these points: How much clinical and demographic metadata was included differed by source and by participant, and the metadata was provided uncurated.

Whole blood was collected in K2EDTA tubes by collaborating institutions according to the institutions' own protocols. For TCRbeta analysis, collaborator samples were shipped as frozen whole blood, as isolated PBMCs, or as DNA extracted from either sample type. V is reduced by 1 base and J by 3 bases, leaving a spacing of 7 bases between them. In the germline V gene, CDR1 corresponds to LGHNA and CDR2 to YNFKEQ. From the cysteine up to the phenylalanine, the CDR3 has a length of 13 residues. Only CDR3 DNA remains: 39 bases, in frame from the first base. This TCR derives from a human donor in a cohort sampled during active COVID-19. Sample: peripheral blood. The sequence joins TRBV4-2 to TRBJ2-7; there is no confident call for the D gene. The nucleotide sequence is TGTGCCAGCAGCCAAGGAGGTCGCTACGAGCAGTACTTC. Translation gives CASSQGGRYEQYF.